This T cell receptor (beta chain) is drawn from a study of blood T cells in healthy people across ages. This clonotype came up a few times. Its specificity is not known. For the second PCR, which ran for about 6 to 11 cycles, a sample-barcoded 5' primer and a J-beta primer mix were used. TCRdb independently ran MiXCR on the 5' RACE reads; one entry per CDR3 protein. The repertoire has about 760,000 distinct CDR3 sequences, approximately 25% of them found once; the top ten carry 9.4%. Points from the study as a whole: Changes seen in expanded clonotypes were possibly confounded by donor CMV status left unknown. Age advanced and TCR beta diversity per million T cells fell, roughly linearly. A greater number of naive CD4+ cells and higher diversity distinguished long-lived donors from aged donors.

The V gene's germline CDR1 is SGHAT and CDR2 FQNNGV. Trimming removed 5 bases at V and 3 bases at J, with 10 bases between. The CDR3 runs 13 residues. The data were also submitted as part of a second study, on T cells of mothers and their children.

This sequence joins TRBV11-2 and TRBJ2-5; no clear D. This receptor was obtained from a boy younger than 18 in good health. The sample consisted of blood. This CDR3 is CASSLFPKETQYF. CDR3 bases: TGTGCCAGCAGCCTCTTTCCTAAAGAGACCCAGTACTTC.